Here is one T cell receptor (beta chain) with its context. Its specificity is unknown. The sample originates from a study of blood T cells in healthy people across ages. Regarding the study as a whole: Relative to aged donors, long-lived donors carried more naive CD4+ cells and displayed higher diversity. With age, beta diversity per million T cells declined roughly linearly, significantly by 40.

The J segment lost 9 bases and the V segment lost 0 bases, leaving 8 bases of the junction unmatched. This CDR3 has 15 residues. CDR1 is SGHRS and CDR2 is YFSETQ in the germline V gene. A sample-barcoded 5' primer and a J-beta primer mix were used in a second PCR of about 7 to 12 cycles. A 12-random-nucleotide template-switch adaptor tagged each cDNA molecule. Each CDR3 protein is one row after TCRdb ran MiXCR on the 5' RACE reads. The sample yields about a million distinct CDR3 sequences, roughly 50% seen once. The sequence derives from a woman aged 55-69 years in good health. The specimen was blood. The V gene is TRBV5-1, the J gene TRBJ1-5; TRBD1 aligns across 8 bases. The CDR3 nucleotides are TGCGCCAGCAGCTTGGGACAGGGGACGGGCTGGCCCCAGCATTTT. This gives the protein CASSLGQGTGWPQHF.